A selection of T cell receptor beta chains follows, all from one sample in a study of lymphopenia after photon versus proton radiotherapy. TCRdb's copy holds only in-frame clones and misses some; the assay was immunoSEQ multiplex PCR. In the table there are some 55,000 clones, approximately 86% of which are singletons. The specimen was peripheral blood, collected from a patient treated with photon-based radiotherapy. Source of these receptors: a man aged 35-49 years with gastric cancer. The CDR3 runs from the conserved cysteine through the conserved F or W. Each record gives: clone size, D gene, V gene, J gene, CDR3 protein, CDR3 DNA. A D gene is named only where the DNA matches it firmly. Only part of the rows carry a size: once, few, many, or a class if the clone is expanded.

>-|-|TRBV4-1|TRBJ2-7
CASSQAGGGLYEQYF
TGCGCCAGCAGCCAAGCAGGGGGAGGACTCTACGAGCAGTACTTC
>-|TRBD1|TRBV2|TRBJ1-6
CASSEARTGNSPLHF
TGTGCCAGCAGTGAAGCCCGGACAGGGAATTCACCCCTCCACTTT
>-|TRBD1|TRBV5-1|TRBJ2-1
CASSGRTGDNEQFF
TGCGCCAGCAGCGGAAGGACAGGGGACAATGAGCAGTTCTTC
>once|TRBD2|TRBV4-2|TRBJ2-3
CASSQEGLAGYFSTDTQYF
TGTGCCAGCAGCCAAGAAGGGTTAGCGGGGTACTTCAGCACAGATACGCAGTATTTT
>-|TRBD1|TRBV7-8|TRBJ1-1
CASSLEKDRAGTEAFF
TGTGCCAGCAGCCTAGAAAAGGACAGGGCTGGCACTGAAGCTTTCTTT
>-|-|TRBV5-4|TRBJ2-1
CASSLSLTPYNEQFF
TGTGCCAGCAGCTTGTCCCTGACCCCATACAATGAGCAGTTCTTC
>few|-|TRBV25-1|TRBJ1-2
CASSDDTGGRGYTF
TGTGCCAGCAGTGACGACACTGGTGGTCGTGGCTACACCTTC
>-|-|TRBV19|TRBJ1-5
CASSIRREVSQPQHF
TGTGCCAGTAGTATCCGGAGGGAGGTATCGCAGCCCCAGCATTTT
>-|-|TRBV30|TRBJ1-5
CAWSHGDAGQPQHF
TGTGCCTGGAGTCACGGCGACGCGGGCCAGCCCCAGCATTTT
>-|-|TRBV10-3|TRBJ2-5
CAISDSGKETQYF
TGTGCCATCAGTGATAGCGGAAAAGAGACCCAGTACTTC
>-|-|TRBV7-2|TRBJ2-7
CASSLSAGFGEQYF
TGTGCCAGCAGCTTAAGTGCAGGCTTTGGGGAGCAGTACTTC
>-|-|TRBV7-9|TRBJ1-2
CASSLASPPGYGYTF
TGTGCCAGCAGCTTAGCGTCTCCCCCGGGCTATGGCTACACCTTC
>-|-|TRBV7-7|TRBJ2-5
CASSLGEETQYF
TGTGCCAGCAGCTTAGGCGAGGAGACCCAGTACTTC
>-|-|TRBV30|TRBJ1-1
CAWSPNLGRGTEAFF
TGTGCCTGGAGTCCCAACCTCGGTCGGGGCACTGAAGCTTTCTTT
>few|TRBD1|TRBV25-1|TRBJ1-1
CASSVDRGSREAFF
TGTGCCAGCAGTGTGGACAGGGGCTCGAGGGAAGCTTTCTTT
>-|-|TRBV18|TRBJ2-5
CASSPTRDGTQYF
TGTGCCAGCTCACCCACTAGAGATGGGACCCAGTACTTC
>few|-|TRBV4-1|TRBJ1-5
CASSQELGAGQPQHF
TGCGCCAGCAGCCAAGAGCTAGGCGCCGGACAGCCCCAGCATTTT
>-|-|TRBV4-3|TRBJ1-2
CASSQALGDRGINYGYTF
TGCGCCAGCAGTCAAGCGTTAGGGGATCGGGGTATAAACTATGGCTACACCTTC
>-|TRBD1|TRBV5-1|TRBJ2-4
CASSAGQGNIQYF
TGCGCCAGCAGCGCCGGACAGGGGAACATTCAGTACTTC
>once|TRBD1|TRBV6-5|TRBJ1-1
CASSYGDSRNTEAFF
TGTGCCAGCAGTTACGGGGACAGCAGGAACACTGAAGCTTTCTTT
>-|-|TRBV19|TRBJ1-5
CASSKSGTRQPQHF
TGTGCCAGTAGTAAGTCAGGGACTAGGCAGCCCCAGCATTTT
>-|TRBD1|TRBV4-3|TRBJ2-2
CASSSGRTGGSTGELFF
TGCGCCAGCAGCTCAGGGCGGACAGGAGGAAGCACCGGGGAGCTGTTTTTT
>-|-|TRBV6-6|TRBJ2-2
CATDSGSGELFF
TGTGCCACGGACAGTGGGTCCGGGGAGCTGTTTTTT